Following are 3 T cell receptor beta chains from one sample sequenced in a study of shared clonotypes between healthy human individuals. Naivety among CD8 cells was defined by CD45RO negativity and positive CCR7 selection, thereby excluding terminally differentiated effector memory CD45RA+ cells. TCRdb's table, derived via immunoSEQ multiplex PCR, lists solely in-frame clones and lacks some. The sample lists approximately 2,000,000 clones; about 94% were seen once. The sequencing input was naive CD8+ T cells from PBMCs. These receptors all stem from a man between 18 and 35 years old in good health. Some clones in this sample may be carry-over from other donors' samples.

This sequence joins TRBV11-2 and TRBJ2-3; D gene uncertain. CDR1 and CDR2 from the germline V gene are SGHAT and FQNNGV. This CDR3 region has 16 residues. The ends were cut back, 5 bases at V and 1 base at J, with 16 bases in the middle. The CDR3 here is CASSVTAAAGTDTQYF. CDR3 in DNA: TGTGCCAGCAGCGTAACCGCGGCCGCGGGCACAGATACGCAGTATTTT.

The chain joins TRBV5-1 to TRBJ2-7, with 9 bases matching TRBD2. CDR1 and CDR2 from the germline V gene are SGHRS and YFSETQ. V trimming: 1 base; J trimming: 3 bases; junction bases outside the gene matches: 5. This CDR3 is built from 15 residues. DNA of the CDR3: TGCGCCAGCAGCTTGACGGCGGGAGGGGGCTACGAGCAGTACTTC. Translating gives CASSLTAGGGYEQYF.

The CDR3 region is CASSLSASSSTDTQYF. CDR3 in DNA: TGTGCCAGCAGTTTATCAGCCTCTTCTAGCACAGATACGCAGTATTTT. V gene TRBV27 combines with J gene TRBJ2-3, with D hard to call. V lost 0 bases and J 0 bases, leaving 10 bases between the germline ends. In germline, CDR1 is MNHEY, CDR2 SMNVEV (reference sequence). The CDR3 has 16 amino acids.